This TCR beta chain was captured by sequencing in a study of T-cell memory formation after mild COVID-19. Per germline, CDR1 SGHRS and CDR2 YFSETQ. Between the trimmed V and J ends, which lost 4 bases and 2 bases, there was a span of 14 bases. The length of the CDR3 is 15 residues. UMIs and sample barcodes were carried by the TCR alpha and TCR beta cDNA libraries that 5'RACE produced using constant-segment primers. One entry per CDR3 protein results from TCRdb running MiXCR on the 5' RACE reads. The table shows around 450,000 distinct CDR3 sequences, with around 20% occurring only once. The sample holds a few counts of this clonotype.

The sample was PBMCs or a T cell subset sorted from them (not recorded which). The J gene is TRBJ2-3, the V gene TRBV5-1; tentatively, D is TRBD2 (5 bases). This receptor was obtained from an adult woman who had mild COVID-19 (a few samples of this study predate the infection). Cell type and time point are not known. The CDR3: CASSPRSGTTDTQYF. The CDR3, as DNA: TGCGCCAGCAGCCCCCGCAGCGGCACCACAGATACGCAGTATTTT.